The following is a TCR beta chain sequence with its context. The antigen it binds to is not known. Base qualities are not provided; no much larger clone lies one nucleotide away. The collaborating institutions used their own protocols to collect whole blood in K2EDTA tubes. For TCRbeta analysis, collaborators shipped samples in one of three forms: frozen whole blood, isolated PBMCs, or DNA extracted from either of those sample types. The sample belongs to a study of blood T cell repertoires in COVID-19 (dated by TCRdb to 2018 to 2021). Describing the broader study: The collaborator samples originated in the United States, Italy and Spain and spanned the acute and convalescent phases of COVID-19. The repertoires were released in a freely available public database meant as a resource for research on the immune response to SARS-CoV-2. The material from the prospective study consisted of cDNA or gDNA derived from T cells, B-cell-depleted T cells, or PBMCs. The sample metadata nearly always contained a de-identified subject ID, COVID-19 status, age in years and sex. HLA class I and class II types, where available, came from metadata supplied by the sample provider rather than from assay-based typing. The dataset comprised deeply sampled blood TCRbeta repertoires from subjects exposed to, actively infected with, or recovered from COVID-19. Samples were obtained from the ongoing ImmuneRACE study (first 160 participants) and from 950 to 1,500 subjects provided by 6 global collaborators.

On the study overall, not on this receptor specifically: The quantity of clinical and demographic metadata differed by source and by participant and was supplied without curation.

TCRbeta CDR3 regions were amplified from genomic DNA by means of the immunoSEQ Assay, a bias-controlled multiplex PCR. Concerning the study's data processing: The number of nucleated cells in each sample was estimated from the amplification of reference gene primers within the assay. To quantify the absolute abundance of each unique TCRbeta CDR3 rearrangement, sequence reads were collapsed and filtered. For each sample, productive Simpson clonality was calculated as the square root of Simpson's diversity index over productive rearrangements. TCRdb carries this immuneACCESS record with in-frame sequences only. Its versions omit some clonotypes, under half of them owing to an unresolved V gene in the studies checked, with the rest unexplained. V, J and clone size were drawn from that table, and D and trimming were deduced from the DNA. The sample profile shows around 190,000 clones; roughly 88% of them were found once. The ten largest clones represent approximately 13% of the sample.

What was sequenced was peripheral blood. The sequence came from a human donor in a cohort sampled during active COVID-19.

The DNA reads as follows: TGTGCCAGTAGGCGGACAGGGAAAGAGACCCAGTACTTC. This is translated as CASRRTGKETQYF. The chain links TRBV19 with TRBJ2-5, with 8 bases in between that match TRBD1. Compared with germline, V lacks 6 bases and J lacks 3 bases; bases without a gene match: 3. CDR1 and CDR2, looked up from the germline V gene (reference sequence), are LNHDA and SQIVND. Taken from cysteine to phenylalanine, the CDR3 has 13 residues. The CDR3 DNA has 39 bases and is translated from base 1.